The entry below describes one TCR beta chain. V dropped 4 bases and J dropped 6 bases, with 9 bases sitting between them. Germline V gives CDR1 LGHDT, CDR2 YNNKEL (reference sequence). The CDR3 contains 12 residues. The sample is drawn from a study of blood T cell repertoires in COVID-19. Study in general: The United States, Italy and Spain provided the acute and convalescent COVID-19 samples.

Original analysis: Estimates of nucleated cell counts were drawn from the amplification of reference gene primers. TCRdb keeps only in-frame clones here, not all; method: immunoSEQ multiplex PCR. V and J calls plus clone size are reproduced from that table; the DNA served to infer D and trimming. The table shows 140,000 to 150,000 clones, with about 86% occurring only once. Sequenced: peripheral blood. The V gene is TRBV3-1 (or the pseudogene TRBV3-2), the J gene TRBJ1-2, with D possibly being TRBD1 (6 bases). The sequence came from a woman between 45 and 60 years old with active or convalescent COVID-19. Written as DNA, the CDR3 is TGTGCCAGCAGCCGGGGGCCCGATGGCTACACCTTC. This sequence encodes CASSRGPDGYTF.